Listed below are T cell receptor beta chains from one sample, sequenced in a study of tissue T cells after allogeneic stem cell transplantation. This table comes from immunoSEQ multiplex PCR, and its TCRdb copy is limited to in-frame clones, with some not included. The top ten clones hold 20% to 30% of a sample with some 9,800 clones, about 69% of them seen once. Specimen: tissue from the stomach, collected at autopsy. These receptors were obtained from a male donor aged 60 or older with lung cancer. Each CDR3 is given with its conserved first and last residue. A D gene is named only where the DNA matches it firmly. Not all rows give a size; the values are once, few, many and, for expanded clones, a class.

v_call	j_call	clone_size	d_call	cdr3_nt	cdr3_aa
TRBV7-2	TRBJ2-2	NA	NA	TGTGCCAGCAGCCCTCACGTTCCGGGGGAGCTGTTTTTT	CASSPHVPGELFF
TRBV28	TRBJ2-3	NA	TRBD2	TGTGCCAGCAGGGCGGGAGTGTCGCCGGGTGCAGATACGCAGTATTTT	CASRAGVSPGADTQYF
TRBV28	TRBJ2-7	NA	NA	TGTGCCAGCAGTCCCGCAGGCGAGCAGTACTTC	CASSPAGEQYF
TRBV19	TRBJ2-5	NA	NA	TGTGCCAGTAGTATAAGGGGGTGGGAGACCCAGTACTTC	CASSIRGWETQYF
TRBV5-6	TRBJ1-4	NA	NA	TGTGCCAGCAGCTTGGTCGCGGGGGGTGAAAAACTGTTTTTT	CASSLVAGGEKLFF
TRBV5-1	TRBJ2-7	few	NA	TGCGCCAGCAGCTTGTCTCAGGGTGCCAACGAGCAGTACTTC	CASSLSQGANEQYF
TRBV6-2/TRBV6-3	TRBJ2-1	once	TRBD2	TGTGCCAGCAGCCTACAACTAGCGGGGAGGTGGAATGAGCAGTTCTTC	CASSLQLAGRWNEQFF
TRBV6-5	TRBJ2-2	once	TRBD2	TGTGCCAGCAGTTTCGCCGGGACTAGCGGGACCGGGGAGCTGTTTTTT	CASSFAGTSGTGELFF
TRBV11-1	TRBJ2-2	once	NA	TGTGCCAGCAGCGACACAGGATATTCCGGGGAGCTGTTTTTT	CASSDTGYSGELFF
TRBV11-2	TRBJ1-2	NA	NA	TGTGCCAGCAGGTCGACGGGCAGGGCCTATGGCTACACCTTC	CASRSTGRAYGYTF
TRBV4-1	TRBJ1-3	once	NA	TGCGCCAGCAGCCGAGACTTGGGCTCTGGAAACACCATATATTTT	CASSRDLGSGNTIYF
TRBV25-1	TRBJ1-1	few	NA	TGTGCCAGCAGTGAATGTTTGCCCGGAATAACTGAAGCTTTCTTT	CASSECLPGITEAFF
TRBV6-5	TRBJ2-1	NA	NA	TGTGCCAGCCGCCAAGGGGTTAGTGAGCAGTTCTTC	CASRQGVSEQFF
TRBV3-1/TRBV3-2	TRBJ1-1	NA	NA	TGTGCCAGCAGCCTGGAATTGAGGGAAGCTTTCTTT	CASSLELREAFF
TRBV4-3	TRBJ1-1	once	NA	TGCGCCAGCAGCCAATATCGGGGGCTCGACACTGAAGCTTTCTTT	CASSQYRGLDTEAFF
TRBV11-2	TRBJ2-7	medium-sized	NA	TGTGCCAGCAGCCCGCCGCCACTAGTTATGGACGAGCAGTACTTC	CASSPPPLVMDEQYF